These T cell receptor beta chains were read from a single sample in a study of breast tumors, draining lymph nodes, adjacent tissues. TCRdb ran MiXCR on the multiplex PCR reads and lists one entry per CDR3 protein. The sample contains over 250,000 distinct CDR3 sequences, 30% of which appear only once. The sequencing sample was made of axillary lymph node tissue. The receptor set was obtained from a female donor with breast cancer. Some clones in this sample may be carry-over from other donors' samples. CDR3s include the opening cysteine and the closing phenylalanine or tryptophan. Each record gives: CDR3 protein, CDR3 DNA, V gene, J gene, clone size, D gene. The D gene is left open where the match is weak. Size values are once, few and many counts, or a class for expanded clones, and some rows have none.

CASSSGTSGTFTPYF	TGCGCCAGCAGCTCCGGGACTAGCGGGACCTTTACCCCGTACTTC	TRBV5-1	TRBJ2-7	-	TRBD2
CSLQGQETDTQYF	TGCAGCTTACAGGGACAGGAGACAGATACGCAGTATTTT	TRBV29-1	TRBJ2-3	-	TRBD1
CSVEIGGRGTDTQYF	TGCAGCGTTGAAATCGGCGGGAGAGGCACAGATACGCAGTATTTT	TRBV29-1	TRBJ2-3	-	TRBD2
CASRAPGQRETQYF	TGTGCCAGCAGAGCACCGGGACAACGGGAGACCCAGTACTTC	TRBV11-2	TRBJ2-5	many	-
CASSYDRDSPLHF	TGTGCCAGCAGTTACGACAGGGATTCACCCCTCCACTTT	TRBV6-6	TRBJ1-6	many	TRBD1
CSARQTAEKLFF	TGCAGCGCTCGACAGACAGCAGAAAAACTGTTTTTT	TRBV29-1	TRBJ1-4	many	-
CSLGPSGSTDTQYF	TGCAGCTTAGGACCTAGCGGGAGCACAGATACGCAGTATTTT	TRBV29-1	TRBJ2-3	-	TRBD2
CAGSTVDEEKLFF	TGTGCCGGATCGACAGTCGATGAGGAAAAACTGTTTTTT	TRBV7-9	TRBJ1-4	many	-
CASSPRTGGVKSSYNSPLHF	TGTGCCAGTAGTCCCCGGACAGGGGGGGTCAAGAGCTCCTATAATTCACCCCTCCACTTT	TRBV19	TRBJ1-6	many	TRBD1
CASRRTGANVLTF	TGCGCCAGCAGAAGGACTGGGGCCAACGTCCTGACTTTC	TRBV5-1	TRBJ2-6	-	-
CSALRGDNQPQHF	TGCAGTGCTCTAAGGGGAGACAATCAGCCCCAGCATTTT	TRBV20-1	TRBJ1-5	many	-
CATIRLAAYNEQFF	TGTGCCACCATAAGACTAGCGGCCTACAATGAGCAGTTCTTC	TRBV15	TRBJ2-1	-	TRBD2
CASSRDRDNEQFF	TGTGCCAGCAGCCGGGACAGGGACAATGAGCAGTTCTTC	TRBV6-2/TRBV6-3	TRBJ2-1	-	TRBD1
CANSIDSRYSNEQFF	TGTGCCAACAGTATAGATTCGAGGTATTCCAATGAGCAGTTCTTC	TRBV19	TRBJ2-1	-	-
CSARDGHPGRSWSNQPQHF	TGCAGTGCTAGAGATGGCCATCCGGGACGGAGCTGGAGCAATCAGCCCCAGCATTTT	TRBV20-1	TRBJ1-5	many	-
CASSEAPRVGNYGYTF	TGTGCCAGCAGTGAAGCGCCTCGAGTGGGGAACTATGGCTACACCTTC	TRBV2	TRBJ1-2	-	-
CASSLGGQGIGDTQYF	TGTGCCAGCAGCCTAGGGGGACAGGGGATTGGAGATACGCAGTATTTT	TRBV11-2	TRBJ2-3	many	TRBD1
CASSLGLDTEAFF	TGCGCCAGCAGCTTGGGTCTGGACACTGAAGCTTTCTTT	TRBV5-1	TRBJ1-1	-	-
CASSDGAGEGEQYF	TGCGCCAGCAGTGACGGTGCGGGTGAGGGGGAGCAGTACTTC	TRBV10-1	TRBJ2-7	many	-
CASSVAPTSGPRGEQYF	TGTGCCAGCAGTGTCGCCCCAACTAGCGGCCCTAGGGGGGAGCAGTACTTC	TRBV6-1	TRBJ2-7	-	TRBD2
CASSPPGLAAFTGGLFF	TGTGCCAGCTCACCTCCGGGACTAGCGGCCTTCACCGGGGGGCTGTTTTTT	TRBV18	TRBJ2-2	-	TRBD2
CVKNRRLAGVSRRHGDQYF	TGTGTCAAGAACCGCAGACTAGCGGGAGTCAGTCGTAGGCACGGAGACCAGTACTTC	TRBV7-7	TRBJ2-5	-	TRBD2
CASSLEQAGTHNEQFF	TGCGCCAGCAGCTTGGAACAGGCGGGTACCCACAATGAGCAGTTCTTC	TRBV5-1	TRBJ2-1	many	-
CSARDLNSGLAEKLFF	TGCAGTGCTAGAGATCTCAATTCCGGTCTAGCTGAAAAACTGTTTTTT	TRBV20-1	TRBJ1-4	many	-